The 30 T cell receptor beta chains presented below share a single source sample, sequenced in a study of blood T cell repertoires in COVID-19 (dated by TCRdb to the early 2020s). Receptor amplification or capture employed the immunoSEQ multiplex PCR assay. This immuneACCESS table, as held by TCRdb, lists in-frame sequences with V and J called but not all clones. Of the missing ones, under half trace to an unresolved V gene in checked studies; the others have no known cause. Across this sample there are about 190,000 clones, with about nine tenths seen only once. The ten largest clones add up to 1.1% of the sample. What was sequenced was peripheral blood. These receptors originate from a man aged 25 to 45 with acute or convalescent COVID-19.

CDR3 sequence reads: CAAGETYNEQFF. CDR3 nucleotide sequence: TGCGCCGCGGGGGAGACCTACAATGAGCAGTTCTTC. The chain carries TRBV5-1 and TRBJ2-1, with 7 positions matching TRBD2. CDR1 is SGHRS, CDR2 YFSETQ, per germline. V was pared by 10 bases and J by 2 bases, with 3 bases of the junction left unmatched. The CDR3 totals 12 residues.

The gene calls are TRBV11-2 and TRBJ2-1, with D tentatively TRBD2 (6 bases). V lost 3 bases and J 8 bases, leaving 17 bases between the germline ends. The germline V gene has CDR1 SGHAT and CDR2 FQNNGV. The CDR3 spans 15 residues. The CDR3 here is CASSFRLAKDHEQFF. The CDR3 DNA reads TGTGCCAGCAGCTTTAGGCTAGCGAAGGACCATGAGCAGTTCTTC. Based on the CDR3 plus reference TRBV11-2 and TRBJ2-1, the full variable domain is EAGVAQSPRYKIIEKRQSVAFWCNPISGHATLYWYQQILGQGPKLLIQFQNNGVVDDSQLPKDRFSAERLKGVDSTLKIQPAKLEDSAVYLCASSFRLAKDHEQFFGPGTRLTVL.

For the CDR3, the DNA is TGTGCCAGCAGGGGACAGGGGAGGATCTATGGCTACACCTTC. Residues: CASRGQGRIYGYTF. The genes are TRBV2 and TRBJ1-2, with 10 bases lining up with TRBD1. Germline CDR1 SNHLY, CDR2 FYNNEI. The CDR3 covers 14 residues. J lost 4 bases, V lost 6 bases, and 5 bases had no gene match.

The chain links TRBV19 to TRBJ1-5, with D tentatively TRBD1 (6 bases). Germline CDR1 LNHDA, CDR2 SQIVND (reference sequence). V gave up 9 bases and J gave up 4 bases, with 10 bases separating them. The CDR3 contains 12 residues. The CDR3 DNA is TGTGCCAGCGCAGGGGCGAATCAGCCCCAGCATTTT. Amino acids: CASAGANQPQHF.

J is TRBJ2-1 and V is TRBV28, with 10 bases lining up with TRBD2. Per germline, CDR1 MDHEN and CDR2 SYDVKM. The CDR3 runs 21 residues. Germline trimming cut 6 bases from V and 0 bases from J; bases unmatched to any gene: 20. The CDR3 DNA sequence: TGTGCCAGCAGAAACCGACCTCCGGGACTAGCGCTTACCAGCTCCTACAATGAGCAGTTCTTC. Its translation is CASRNRPPGLALTSSYNEQFF.

This chain uses TRBV30 with TRBJ2-3, with D possibly TRBD2 on 6 matching bases. Germline lookup yields CDR1 GTSNPN and CDR2 SVGIG (reference sequence). CDR3 length: 13 residues. The V gene lost 4 bases and the J gene lost 3 bases, with 11 bases spanning the gap. The CDR3 sequence is CAWNSGSTDTQYF. In DNA, the CDR3 is TGTGCCTGGAATAGCGGCAGTACAGATACGCAGTATTTT.

The chain is built from TRBV10-3 and TRBJ1-1; possibly TRBD1 for D (5 bases). Per the germline V gene, CDR1 is ENHRY and CDR2 is SYGVKD. V was clipped by 8 bases and J by 6 bases, with 10 bases between them. The CDR3 spans 11 residues. The CDR3 nucleotides are TGTGCCATCGGGGCTCAGCCTGAAGCTTTCTTT. Amino acid sequence: CAIGAQPEAFF.

The J gene is TRBJ2-1, the V gene TRBV7-9; 9 positions agree with TRBD1. The V segment lost 5 bases and the J segment 7 bases; nucleotides outside the gene matches: 9. The CDR3 is made up of 15 amino acids. Germline lookup yields CDR1 SEHNR and CDR2 FQNEAQ (reference sequence). CDR3 in amino acids: CASSPGQGRRNEQFF. The CDR3 nucleotides are TGTGCCAGCAGCCCGGGACAGGGTAGGAGGAATGAGCAGTTCTTC. Looking up the rest from reference TRBV7-9 and TRBJ2-1 gives the full variable domain: DTGVSQNPRHKITKRGQNVTFRCDPISEHNRLYWYRQTLGQGPEFLTYFQNEAQLEKSRLLSDRFSAERPKGSFSTLEIQRTEQGDSAMYLCASSPGQGRRNEQFFGPGTRLTVL.

The gene calls are TRBV6-4 and TRBJ1-1; the D is unclear. This CDR3 is built from 17 residues. The V gene lost 0 bases and the J gene lost 0 bases, with 14 bases spanning the gap. Germline loops: CDR1 MRHNA, CDR2 SNTAGT. This CDR3 reads CASSDSSLSQMNTEAFF. Here the CDR3 DNA reads TGTGCCAGCAGTGACTCGAGTCTTAGCCAGATGAACACTGAAGCTTTCTTT.

V is TRBV27 and J is TRBJ2-3, with TRBD2 matching 7 bases. V lost 5 bases and J lost 4; bases outside the gene matches: 9. Germline V gives CDR1 MNHEY, CDR2 SMNVEV (reference sequence). The CDR3 runs 15 residues. The CDR3 sequence: CASSPGWGGADTQYF. CDR3 sequence (DNA): TGTGCCAGCAGTCCCGGGTGGGGAGGGGCAGATACGCAGTATTTT.

This clone occurred many times. CDR3 amino acids: CASSQGTSEVNEQFF. The CDR3 DNA reads TGTGCCAGCAGTCAGGGGACTAGCGAAGTTAATGAGCAGTTCTTC. J is TRBJ2-1 and V is TRBV6-2 or TRBV6-3; 10 nucleotides line up with TRBD2. CDR1 is MNHEY, CDR2 SVGEGT, per germline. Losses at the gene ends were 5 bases for V and 7 bases for J; bases not matched to a gene: 8. This CDR3 is built from 15 residues.

The chain is built from TRBV6-2 or TRBV6-3 and TRBJ2-7; 7 bases line up with TRBD2. V lost 5 bases to trimming and J lost 3 bases; unmatched junction nucleotides: 7. Germline V gene data show CDR1 as MNHEY and CDR2 as SVGEGT. The CDR3 has 14 amino acids. The CDR3: CASSHQGLRYEQYF. In DNA form, the CDR3 reads TGTGCCAGCAGTCACCAGGGACTACGCTACGAGCAGTACTTC.

The V call is TRBV19, the J call TRBJ2-2; 10 bases map to TRBD1. This CDR3 region has 14 residues. The ends lost 11 bases at V and 3 bases at J; junction bases unmatched: 6. CDR1 and CDR2 (germline): LNHDA, SQIVND (reference sequence). CDR3 DNA sequence: TGTGCCTGTCAGGGACAGGGGTACACCGGGGAGCTGTTTTTT. Its protein product is CACQGQGYTGELFF.

The rearrangement uses TRBV19 and TRBJ1-2; D remains unclear. The ends were cut back, 5 bases at V and 10 bases at J, with 17 bases in the middle. The CDR3 spans 13 residues. CDR1 is LNHDA, CDR2 SQIVND, per germline (reference sequence). CDR3 nucleotide sequence: TGTGCCAGTAGTTTCGCGGTGCGAAGTTCCTACACCTTC. Its protein is CASSFAVRSSYTF.

This clone was detected only once. This chain connects TRBV18 to TRBJ1-4, with 7 bases lining up with TRBD1. The J segment lost 0 bases and the V segment lost 5 bases, leaving 15 bases of the junction unmatched. The CDR3 sequence is 19 residues long. Germline lookup yields CDR1 KGHSH and CDR2 LQKENI. CDR3 nucleotide sequence: TGTGCCAGCTCAACGCTACAACAGGGGAGGTTTGCAACTAATGAAAAACTGTTTTTT. Amino acid sequence: CASSTLQQGRFATNEKLFF.

This rearrangement joins TRBV19 to TRBJ1-1, with D uncertain. V lost 8 bases and J lost 8, with 12 bases in between. The germline V gene encodes CDR1 LNHDA and CDR2 SQIVND (reference sequence). The CDR3 loop spans 11 amino acids. The CDR3 coding sequence is TGTGCCAGTCGGGATCGTTACGAAGCTTTCTTT. Protein: CASRDRYEAFF.

V is TRBV3-1 (or the pseudogene TRBV3-2) and J is TRBJ2-1; 7 bases map to TRBD1. CDR1 is LGHDT and CDR2 is YNNKEL in the germline V gene (reference sequence). The junction had 4 bases not matched to a gene; V was cut back by 4 bases and J by 1 base. CDR3 length equals 15 residues. The CDR3 is CASSRDRDSYNEQFF. Here the CDR3 DNA reads TGTGCCAGCAGCCGAGACAGGGATTCCTACAATGAGCAGTTCTTC.

The CDR3 loop reads CASSKRQALYEQYF. The CDR3 DNA is TGTGCCAGTAGTAAGCGACAGGCCCTCTACGAGCAGTACTTC. The rearrangement uses TRBV19 and TRBJ2-7; D is perhaps TRBD1 (6 bases). Germline CDR1 LNHDA, CDR2 SQIVND (reference sequence). CDR3 length: 14 residues. Trimming removed 4 bases at V and 3 bases at J, with 13 bases between.

J is TRBJ1-2 and V is TRBV5-1; the match to TRBD1 covers 8 bases. After removal of 4 bases from V and 4 bases from J, the junction contained 3 bases not matched to a gene. Germline CDR1 and CDR2: SGHRS and YFSETQ. The CDR3 extends over 13 amino acids. CDR3 nucleotides: TGCGCCAGCAGCCCGGACAGGGCCTATGGCTACACCTTC. Translation: CASSPDRAYGYTF.

The chain combines TRBV28 with TRBJ1-5; D may be TRBD1 (5 bases). From germline, CDR1 is MDHEN and CDR2 SYDVKM. The V and J ends lost 6 bases and 6 bases respectively, with 18 bases between them. The CDR3 totals 15 residues. The CDR3 spells CASRAWGGFSQPQHF. CDR3 nucleotide sequence: TGTGCCAGCAGGGCCTGGGGGGGGTTCAGTCAGCCCCAGCATTTT.

J is TRBJ1-1 and V is TRBV19; D may be TRBD1 (5 bases). The V and J ends lost 5 bases and 6 bases respectively, with 16 bases between them. The CDR3 has 14 amino acids. Per germline, CDR1 LNHDA and CDR2 SQIVND (reference sequence). The chain's CDR3 is CASSFGGMEAEAFF. In nucleotides, the CDR3 is TGTGCCAGTAGTTTTGGGGGGATGGAGGCTGAAGCTTTCTTT.

This sequence joins TRBV9 and TRBJ1-3, with no clear D. CDR1 is SGDLS, CDR2 YYNGEE, per germline. The CDR3 length is 13 residues. Trimming removed 3 bases at V and 1 base at J, with 5 bases between. The CDR3 DNA is TGTGCCAGCAGCGCCGAGTCTGGAAACACCATATATTTT. Amino acid sequence: CASSAESGNTIYF.

The gene calls are TRBV24-1 and TRBJ2-3, with TRBD2 matching 8 bases. The CDR3 runs to 14 residues. V lost 4 bases, J lost 11 bases, and 10 bases stayed unmatched. Germline values: CDR1 KGHDR, CDR2 SFDVKD. The CDR3, as DNA: TGTGCCACCAGTGACGTGTCGGGGGGGAAGAAGCAGTATTTT. Its translation: CATSDVSGGKKQYF.

The rearrangement joins TRBV9 to TRBJ2-1, with 9 bases that match TRBD2. The CDR3 covers 15 residues. Per germline, CDR1 SGDLS and CDR2 YYNGEE. Unmatched junction bases numbered 9, after V lost 2 bases and J lost 9 bases. This CDR3 is CASSVDAGGFGEQFF. CDR3 DNA: TGTGCCAGCAGCGTTGATGCGGGAGGGTTTGGTGAGCAGTTCTTC.

The V and J genes are TRBV6-5 and TRBJ2-7; a weak D match, TRBD2 (5 bases). Germline lookup yields CDR1 MNHEY and CDR2 SVGAGI. Trimming stripped 6 bases from V and 2 bases from J, with 14 bases between. The CDR3 is made up of 14 amino acids. CDR3 nucleotides: TGTGCCAGCAGAGAGGGTCTCTGGGCCTACGAGCAGTACTTC. It yields the protein CASREGLWAYEQYF.

The genes are TRBV10-2 and TRBJ2-3, with 7 bases identical to TRBD2. Germline lookup yields CDR1 WSHSY and CDR2 SAAADI. V was clipped by 6 bases and J by 3 bases; unmatched bases: 6. CDR3 length: 14 amino acids. Here the CDR3 DNA reads TGCGCCAGCAGCCCAGCGGGAAGGACAGATACGCAGTATTTT. Translated: CASSPAGRTDTQYF.

This chain joins TRBV29-1 and TRBJ2-7; D ambiguous. Trimming took 0 bases from V and 4 from J, leaving 10 bases between them. This CDR3 contains 13 residues. Germline CDR1 is SQVTM and CDR2 is ANQGSEA. As DNA, the CDR3 is TGCAGCGTTGAAGAAATGGCCGGGTACGAGCAGTACTTC. This sequence encodes CSVEEMAGYEQYF.

This chain joins TRBV3-1 (or the pseudogene TRBV3-2) and TRBJ2-3; TRBD2 matches at 7 bases. CDR1 and CDR2 from the germline V gene are LGHDT and YNNKEL (reference sequence). With 4 bases clipped from V and 6 bases from J, the junction kept 10 bases outside the gene matches. This CDR3 comprises 15 residues. In DNA form, the CDR3 reads TGTGCCAGCAGCCCGGTAGCGGGTTTGGCTGATACGCAGTATTTT. Translation gives CASSPVAGLADTQYF.

This chain connects TRBV18 to TRBJ2-7; D might be TRBD1 (6 bases). Trimming removed 6 bases from V and 2 bases from J, with 11 bases in between. Germline V gives CDR1 KGHSH, CDR2 LQKENI. The CDR3 runs 13 residues. DNA of the CDR3: TGTGCCAGCTCCCCGGACAGAACCTACGAGCAGTACTTC. This sequence encodes CASSPDRTYEQYF.

The chain employs TRBV11-2 and TRBJ2-7, with D possibly matching TRBD1 (6 bases). Germline CDR1 SGHAT, CDR2 FQNNGV. The CDR3 runs 13 residues. The ends were cut back, 4 bases at V and 6 bases at J, with 13 bases in the middle. The CDR3 DNA reads TGTGCCAGCAGCTCCCTCTGGGGGCCCGAGCAGTACTTC. Translation: CASSSLWGPEQYF.